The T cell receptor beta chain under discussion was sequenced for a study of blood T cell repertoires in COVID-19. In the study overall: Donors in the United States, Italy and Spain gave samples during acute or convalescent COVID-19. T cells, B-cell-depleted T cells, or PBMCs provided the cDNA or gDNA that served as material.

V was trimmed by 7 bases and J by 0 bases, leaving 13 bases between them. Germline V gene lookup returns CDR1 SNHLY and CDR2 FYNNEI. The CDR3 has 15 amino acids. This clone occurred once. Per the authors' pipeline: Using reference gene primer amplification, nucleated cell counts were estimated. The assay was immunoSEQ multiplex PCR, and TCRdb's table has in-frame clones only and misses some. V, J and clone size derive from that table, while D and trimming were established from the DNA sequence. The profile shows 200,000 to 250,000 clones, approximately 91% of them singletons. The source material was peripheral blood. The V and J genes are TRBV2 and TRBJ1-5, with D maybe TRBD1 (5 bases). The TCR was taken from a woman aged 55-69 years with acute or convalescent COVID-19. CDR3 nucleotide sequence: TGTGCCAGCAAAACAGACAGTATTAGCAATCAGCCCCAGCATTTT. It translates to CASKTDSISNQPQHF.